This is a list of T cell receptor beta chains from one sample in a study of cytomegalovirus exposure and HLA in healthy donors. The table came from immunoSEQ multiplex PCR; TCRdb's copy has only in-frame clones and leaves some out. Here the sample spans under 250,000 clones, approximately 85% being singletons. The sample comprised PBMCs. The receptors originated from a woman between 40 and 50 years old in good health and CMV-seronegative. The CDR3 runs from the conserved cysteine through the conserved F or W. The D gene is left open where the match is weak. Size is stated for part of the rows, as once, few or many counts, or as a class when the clone is expanded.

abundance,d_gene,v_gene,j_gene,CDR3nt,CDR3aa
-,-,TRBV10-2,TRBJ2-1,TGCGCCAGCCCATTGGGGGGGGCGAGTTGTGAGCAGTTCTTC,CASPLGGASCEQFF
once,TRBD1,TRBV6-5,TRBJ1-2,TGTGCCAGCAGGACAGGGGCTAACTATGGCTACACCTTC,CASRTGANYGYTF
-,-,TRBV28,TRBJ2-7,TGTGCCAGCAGTCCCCCTAGCCCCCGGGAGTACGAGCAGTACTTC,CASSPPSPREYEQYF
-,-,TRBV28,TRBJ2-7,TGTGCCAGCAGTTTGTTAGGCAGGAGGGCCCACGAGCAGTACTTC,CASSLLGRRAHEQYF
-,-,TRBV7-9,TRBJ2-5,TGTGCCAGCAGTGTCATCTTGGGGGGGCGAGAGACCCAGTACTTC,CASSVILGGRETQYF
-,-,TRBV5-1,TRBJ2-3,TGCGCCAGCAGCGCTATGACTACCACAGATACGCAGTATTTT,CASSAMTTTDTQYF
-,-,TRBV29-1,TRBJ1-4,TGCAGCGTTGAAGGGACAGAGACAACTAATGAAAAACTGTTTTTT,CSVEGTETTNEKLFF
-,-,TRBV7-2,TRBJ2-7,TGTGCCAGCAGCTTGGGGGGAGAGTCTGGGGCCTACGAGCAGTACTTC,CASSLGGESGAYEQYF
-,TRBD2,TRBV4-3,TRBJ2-1,TGCGCCAGCAGCCAAGAGTCAGCGGGAGTTTACAATGAGCAGTTCTTC,CASSQESAGVYNEQFF
-,TRBD1,TRBV19,TRBJ1-2,TGTGCCAGTAGGATGACAGGGGTCCGCTATGGCTACACCTTC,CASRMTGVRYGYTF
few,-,TRBV2,TRBJ1-1,TGTGCCAGCAGGAAGAGATTACAGGGAGATGGCACTGAAGCTTTCTTT,CASRKRLQGDGTEAFF
-,-,TRBV6-5,TRBJ2-7,TGTGCCACCATATCCGGAGGTACAACCTACGAGCAGTACTTC,CATISGGTTYEQYF
-,TRBD2,TRBV6-1,TRBJ2-5,TGTGCCAGCGAAAGCGGGAGGGGAGAGACCCAGTACTTC,CASESGRGETQYF
-,TRBD2,TRBV7-9,TRBJ2-5,TGTGCCAGCAGCTCAACGACTAGCGCTTCCCAAGAGACCCAGTACTTC,CASSSTTSASQETQYF
-,TRBD1,TRBV6-1,TRBJ1-2,TGTGCCAGCAGTGTTGAGACAGGGGGCTATGGCTACACCTTC,CASSVETGGYGYTF
-,-,TRBV9,TRBJ2-1,TGTGCCAGCAGCGTAGGGACTACTGACTACAATGAGCAGTTCTTC,CASSVGTTDYNEQFF
-,TRBD2,TRBV4-2,TRBJ2-3,TGTGCCAGCAGCCAAGATCGACTAGCGGGAGAGGTCCATACGCAGTATTTT,CASSQDRLAGEVHTQYF
-,TRBD2,TRBV5-1,TRBJ2-7,TGCGCCAGCAGCGCAGCCGGGACTAGCGGTTACGAGCAGTACTTC,CASSAAGTSGYEQYF
-,TRBD1,TRBV7-9,TRBJ1-2,TGTGCCAGCAGCGACAGGGGAGCTAACTATGGCTACACCTTC,CASSDRGANYGYTF
-,-,TRBV28,TRBJ2-7,TGTGCCAGCAGTTTTGGGGGGTCCTACGAGCAGTACTTC,CASSFGGSYEQYF
-,TRBD1,TRBV9,TRBJ2-2,TGTGCCAGCAGCGTAGAGGGGACAGTCAACACCGGGGAGCTGTTTTTT,CASSVEGTVNTGELFF
-,TRBD2,TRBV13,TRBJ2-3,TGTGCCAGCAGCTTAGGGGGCGGGAGGGCCGCAGATACGCAGTATTTT,CASSLGGGRAADTQYF
-,TRBD2,TRBV5-4,TRBJ2-3,TGTGCCAGCAGCTTGGGGACTAGCGGAAGCACAGATACGCAGTATTTT,CASSLGTSGSTDTQYF
-,TRBD1,TRBV10-3,TRBJ1-1,TGTGCCATCAGTGCGTCTCAGGGGGCGACTGAAGCTTTCTTT,CAISASQGATEAFF
-,TRBD2,TRBV10-1,TRBJ2-6,TGCGATAAGTCGGGGGGGCTCCCTGGGGCCAACGTCCTGACTTTC,CDKSGGLPGANVLTF
-,-,TRBV7-2,TRBJ2-1,TGTGCCAGCAGCGCCGACAGCTCCTACAATGAGCAGTTCTTC,CASSADSSYNEQFF
-,-,TRBV5-6,TRBJ1-5,TGTGCCAGCAGCTTAATGGGGGCGTCGGGTCAGCCCCAGCATTTT,CASSLMGASGQPQHF
once,-,TRBV19,TRBJ1-2,TGTGCCAGCGGGAATGGACCTAACTATGGCTACACCTTC,CASGNGPNYGYTF